The entry that follows covers one T cell receptor (beta chain) sequence. The antigen remains undetermined. Source study methods: Sample TCR counts, which ranged from 23,224 to 690,600, had a median of approximately 94,000. TCRdb processed the RACE reads anew with MiXCR; each CDR3 protein has one entry. TCRdb assigned the V and J calls; the authors' analysis was not used. Of around 110,000 distinct CDR3 sequences in the sample, over 10% were seen once. CDR1 and CDR2 (germline): SGHNT, YENEEA. CDR3 length: 15 amino acids. V was pared by 4 bases and J by 8 bases, with 18 bases between. These data come from a study of human T cells and chemical hapten exposure. Notes on the study in general: Healthy individuals' immune responses may differ from those of donors, who had alopecia.

Time point meaning: patch test 1, 2 weeks after DPC sensitization. Treatment denoted: therapeutic diphenylcyclopropenone sensitization with weekly scalp DPC. This clonotype was sampled from a woman aged 50 to 60 with alopecia areata. Some clones in this sample may be carry-over from other donors' samples. The rearrangement links TRBV11-3 to TRBJ2-1; weak D call: TRBD1 (5 bases). Sequencing used whole blood, obtained in connection with sensitization to the hapten diphenylcyclopropenone (DPC). CDR3 in amino acids: CASSYGLTAHDEQFF. The CDR3 DNA reads as TGTGCCAGCAGCTACGGCTTGACAGCGCACGATGAGCAGTTCTTC.